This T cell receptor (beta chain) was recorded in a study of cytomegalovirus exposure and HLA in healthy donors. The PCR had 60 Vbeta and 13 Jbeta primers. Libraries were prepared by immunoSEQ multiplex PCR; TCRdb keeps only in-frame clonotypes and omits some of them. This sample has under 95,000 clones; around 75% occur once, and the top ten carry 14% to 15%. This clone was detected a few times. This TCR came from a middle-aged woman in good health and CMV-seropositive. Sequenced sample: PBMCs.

The DNA of the CDR3 is TGTGCCAGCAGCCAAGAACGACTAGCGGTAGGGGAGACCCAGTACTTC. Its protein is CASSQERLAVGETQYF. The J gene is TRBJ2-5, the V gene TRBV4-2; 9 nucleotides align to TRBD2. V shed 0 bases and J 5 bases; nucleotides not matched to a gene: 7. CDR1 is LGHNA and CDR2 is YNFKEQ in the germline V gene. The CDR3 has 16 residues.